The clone carrying this T cell receptor (beta chain) was counted many times. What it binds is not known. The CDR3 extends over 14 amino acids. The germline V gene encodes CDR1 MNHEY and CDR2 SVGAGI. Germline trimming cut 4 bases from V and 5 bases from J; bases unmatched to any gene: 6. The sample comes from a study of prognosis after radiotherapy for stage I lung cancer. Study as a whole: Recruitment took place in Nanjing, China, where patients with stage I non-small cell lung cancer were enrolled between early 2018 and early 2019. General study findings and limits: Lower post-radiation Shannon entropy was seen in patients who went on to develop distant metastases.

With two-round multiplex PCR, TCR beta CDR3 sequences were amplified from genomic DNA. Amplification in first-round PCR relied on primers specific to each TRBV and TRBJ gene. Second-round PCR used universal primers. MiXCR was run by TCRdb on the multiplex PCR reads, yielding one entry per CDR3 protein. This table has about 59,000 distinct CDR3 sequences, around 27% appearing once. Sequencing used PBMCs, obtained before or after stereotactic body radiation therapy (not recorded which). The origin of this receptor is a donor over 45 with non-small cell lung cancer. The genes are TRBV6-5 and TRBJ1-1, with TRBD1 matching over 8 bases. As DNA, the CDR3 is TGTGCCAGCAGTTCCATAACAGGGGGAACTGAAGCTTTCTTT. The encoded protein is CASSSITGGTEAFF.